Listed below are T cell receptor beta chains from one sample, sequenced in a study of immune evolution from preneoplasia to lung adenocarcinoma. Sequencing used immunoSEQ multiplex PCR; TCRdb keeps in-frame clones, though not all of them. The table has approximately 4,000 clones, roughly 80% seen once. Sequenced sample: FFPE adjacent normal lung tissue. The source of these receptors is a person between 65 and 80 years old with lung adenocarcinoma. The conserved cysteine and the conserved F or W are not part of the CDR3 here. The order of the fields is V gene, J gene, CDR3 protein.

TRBV6-4,TRBJ2-3,ASSDKEADTQY
TRBV29-1,TRBJ1-2,SVVTGNYGYT
TRBV14,TRBJ2-7,ASSGGQGYSYEQY
TRBV6-1,TRBJ1-5,ASRTGGHNQPQH
TRBV30,TRBJ2-7,AWGHGSSYEQY
TRBV18,TRBJ2-1,ASSPWTGPLTKNEQF
TRBV9,TRBJ2-5,ASSVVSGGQETQY
TRBV2,TRBJ2-7,ASSRQGVFDEQY
TRBV18,TRBJ2-7,ASSPALGATGEQY
TRBV20-1,TRBJ1-2,SVRDRGFNT
TRBV28,TRBJ2-5,ASSFLGPSDRRETQY
TRBV28,TRBJ1-1,ASSRAQNTEAF
TRBV15,TRBJ2-1,ATYDLGASGRFNEQF
TRBV11-2,TRBJ2-7,ASSRTYEQY
TRBV5-1,TRBJ2-5,ASSYLRETQY
TRBV30,TRBJ2-7,AWRTSGGNQY
TRBV28,TRBJ1-4,ASSLGQLREKLF
TRBV4-1,TRBJ2-1,ASRRTPGNTDNEQF